The rows below give T cell receptor beta chains drawn from one sample of a study of cytomegalovirus exposure and HLA in healthy donors. Assay used: immunoSEQ multiplex PCR; TCRdb lists only in-frame clones, some missing. The sample includes 150,000 to 200,000 clones, roughly nine tenths of them seen just once. Sequenced: PBMCs. Source of these receptors: a woman younger than 45 in good health and CMV-seronegative. Both conserved end residues are part of each CDR3. The D gene is left open where the match is weak. Some rows mark clone size as missing; the rest say once, few, many or name a class of expanded clone.

clone_size: NA
d_call: NA
j_call: TRBJ1-1
v_call: TRBV5-1
cdr3_aa: CASSWEQGSVAFF
cdr3_nt: TGCGCCAGCAGCTGGGAACAGGGTTCCGTAGCTTTCTTT

clone_size: NA
d_call: NA
j_call: TRBJ1-5
v_call: TRBV28
cdr3_aa: CASSFSVGGNQPQHF
cdr3_nt: TGTGCCAGCAGTTTCAGTGTAGGGGGGAATCAGCCCCAGCATTTT

clone_size: once
d_call: NA
j_call: TRBJ1-5
v_call: TRBV27
cdr3_aa: CASSLSYGEYNQPQHF
cdr3_nt: TGTGCCAGCAGTTTATCGTACGGGGAATACAATCAGCCCCAGCATTTT

clone_size: NA
d_call: NA
j_call: TRBJ2-1
v_call: TRBV4-1
cdr3_aa: CASSQVVNEQFF
cdr3_nt: TGCGCCAGCAGCCAAGTAGTCAATGAGCAGTTCTTC

clone_size: NA
d_call: NA
j_call: TRBJ2-7
v_call: TRBV25-1
cdr3_aa: CASSKHRTYEQYF
cdr3_nt: TGTGCCAGCAGTAAGCATAGGACCTACGAGCAGTACTTC

clone_size: NA
d_call: TRBD1
j_call: TRBJ1-2
v_call: TRBV28
cdr3_aa: CASSFFGTGFHGYTF
cdr3_nt: TGTGCCAGCTCTTTTTTCGGGACAGGTTTCCATGGCTACACCTTC

clone_size: few
d_call: NA
j_call: TRBJ2-7
v_call: TRBV5-1
cdr3_aa: CASGGTSYEQYF
cdr3_nt: TGCGCCAGCGGAGGGACTTCCTACGAGCAGTACTTC

clone_size: NA
d_call: TRBD2
j_call: TRBJ2-5
v_call: TRBV15
cdr3_aa: CATSLTSGSSETQYF
cdr3_nt: TGTGCCACCAGCCTGACTAGCGGGAGTTCTGAGACCCAGTACTTC

clone_size: NA
d_call: TRBD1
j_call: TRBJ1-5
v_call: TRBV29-1
cdr3_aa: CSVGDRNQPQHF
cdr3_nt: TGCAGCGTGGGGGACAGGAATCAGCCCCAGCATTTT

clone_size: NA
d_call: TRBD2
j_call: TRBJ2-1
v_call: TRBV2
cdr3_aa: CASSDSGTSGSLGYNEQFF
cdr3_nt: TGTGCCAGCAGTGATTCGGGGACTAGCGGGAGTTTAGGCTACAATGAGCAGTTCTTC

clone_size: NA
d_call: TRBD1
j_call: TRBJ2-1
v_call: TRBV7-2
cdr3_aa: CASSSGGKGKNEQFF
cdr3_nt: TGTGCCAGCAGCTCAGGGGGCAAGGGTAAAAATGAGCAGTTCTTC

clone_size: NA
d_call: NA
j_call: TRBJ1-6
v_call: TRBV19
cdr3_aa: CASSMGRVGSPLHF
cdr3_nt: TGTGCCAGTAGTATGGGTAGGGTCGGTTCACCCCTCCACTTT

clone_size: NA
d_call: NA
j_call: TRBJ1-5
v_call: TRBV6-5
cdr3_aa: CASSYSRGSNQPQHF
cdr3_nt: TGTGCCAGCAGTTACTCGAGGGGAAGCAATCAGCCCCAGCATTTT

clone_size: NA
d_call: NA
j_call: TRBJ1-4
v_call: TRBV7-9
cdr3_aa: CASSPTGGRNEKLFF
cdr3_nt: TGTGCCAGCAGCCCCACGGGGGGGCGTAATGAAAAACTGTTTTTT

clone_size: NA
d_call: NA
j_call: TRBJ1-4
v_call: TRBV6-1
cdr3_aa: CASSELGGATNEKLFF
cdr3_nt: TGTGCCAGCAGTGAATTAGGCGGGGCCACTAATGAAAAACTGTTTTTT

clone_size: NA
d_call: NA
j_call: TRBJ1-1
v_call: TRBV5-4
cdr3_aa: CASRMGGVTEAFF
cdr3_nt: TGTGCCAGCAGGATGGGAGGGGTCACTGAAGCTTTCTTT

clone_size: NA
d_call: NA
j_call: TRBJ1-5
v_call: TRBV5-1
cdr3_aa: CASSLEGGNQPQHF
cdr3_nt: TGCGCCAGCAGCCTGGAGGGGGGCAATCAGCCCCAGCATTTT

clone_size: once
d_call: TRBD2
j_call: TRBJ2-1
v_call: TRBV5-1
cdr3_aa: CASSLAGADEQFF
cdr3_nt: TGCGCCAGCAGCTTAGCGGGAGCGGATGAGCAGTTCTTC

clone_size: NA
d_call: TRBD2
j_call: TRBJ2-7
v_call: TRBV5-4
cdr3_aa: CASSFGQRGSYEQYF
cdr3_nt: TGTGCCAGCAGCTTTGGCCAGCGGGGATCCTACGAGCAGTACTTC

clone_size: once
d_call: NA
j_call: TRBJ2-1
v_call: TRBV27
cdr3_aa: CASRHLGESSYNEQFF
cdr3_nt: TGTGCCAGCAGGCACCTCGGGGAAAGCTCCTACAATGAGCAGTTCTTC

clone_size: NA
d_call: TRBD2
j_call: TRBJ2-1
v_call: TRBV7-3
cdr3_aa: CASSLEGFGRQAERFF
cdr3_nt: TGTGCCAGCAGCTTAGAAGGATTCGGGAGGCAGGCTGAGAGGTTCTTC

clone_size: NA
d_call: NA
j_call: TRBJ1-2
v_call: TRBV6-4
cdr3_aa: CASTGQLYGYTF
cdr3_nt: TGTGCCAGCACAGGACAGCTTTATGGCTACACCTTC

clone_size: NA
d_call: TRBD1
j_call: TRBJ1-1
v_call: TRBV9
cdr3_aa: CASSVYGQEDLAFF
cdr3_nt: TGTGCCAGCAGCGTATATGGACAGGAGGATCTAGCTTTCTTT

clone_size: NA
d_call: NA
j_call: TRBJ2-3
v_call: TRBV18
cdr3_aa: CASSPRSDTQYF
cdr3_nt: TGTGCCAGCTCACCACGATCAGATACGCAGTATTTT

clone_size: NA
d_call: NA
j_call: TRBJ1-4
v_call: TRBV5-1
cdr3_aa: CASSLAWVSTNEKLFF
cdr3_nt: TGCGCCAGCAGCTTGGCGTGGGTATCAACTAATGAAAAACTGTTTTTT